The entry below gives a single T cell receptor beta chain sequence along with its context. The target antigen is unknown. This CDR3 has 14 amino acids. The V gene's germline CDR1 is DFQATT and CDR2 SNEGSKA (reference sequence). V was cut by 5 bases and J by 8 bases, with 21 bases left in between. TCRdb ran MiXCR on the RT-PCR reads and lists one entry per CDR3 protein. The profile shows over 750,000 distinct CDR3 sequences, over 20% of them singletons. These data originate in a study of response to subunit inactivated influenza vaccine. General study points: It was the authors' suggestion that each seasonal influenza vaccination recruits few new T cells.

Here the sequenced sample was PBMCs from blood, taken 5 days after vaccination. The V gene is TRBV20-1, the J gene TRBJ2-5, with D possibly matching TRBD2 (5 bases). The TCR originated in a man aged 45-65 years who received an inactivated influenza vaccine. CDR3 in amino acids: CSAASDFYKNTQYF. Written as DNA, the CDR3 is TGCAGTGCTGCATCGGACTTTTACAAGAACACCCAGTACTTC.